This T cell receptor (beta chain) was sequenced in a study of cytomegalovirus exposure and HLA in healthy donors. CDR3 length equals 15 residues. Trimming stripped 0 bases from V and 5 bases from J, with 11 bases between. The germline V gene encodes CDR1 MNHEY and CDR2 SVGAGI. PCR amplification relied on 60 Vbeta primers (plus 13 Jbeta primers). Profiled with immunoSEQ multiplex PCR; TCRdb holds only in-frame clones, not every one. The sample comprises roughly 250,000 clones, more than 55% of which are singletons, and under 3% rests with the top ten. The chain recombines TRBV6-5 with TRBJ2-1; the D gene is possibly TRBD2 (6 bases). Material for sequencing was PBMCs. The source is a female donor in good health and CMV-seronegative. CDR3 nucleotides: TGTGCCAGCAGTTACTCTTACGGGAGAAACAATGAGCAGTTCTTC. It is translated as CASSYSYGRNNEQFF.